This TCR beta chain is drawn from a study of cytomegalovirus exposure and HLA in healthy donors. Study summary: Approximately 200 million T cells yielded 90 million to 130 million unique TCR beta sequences in earlier analysis. Findings and caveats of the study: Researchers catalogued roughly 170 TCR beta chains as cytomegalovirus-associated.

PCR employed 60 Vbeta and 13 Jbeta primers. The method was immunoSEQ multiplex PCR; TCRdb's version includes in-frame clones alone and lacks a portion of them. This sample yields about 150,000 clones, of which 79% are seen a single time; 6.5% to 8% belongs to the top ten. As concerns this clone: What it binds is not known.

The sequenced material came from PBMCs. This clonotype was sampled from a man aged 40-49 years in good health and CMV-seropositive.

The CDR3 protein is CASGPREGGNTEAFF. As DNA, the CDR3 is TGTGCTAGTGGCCCCAGGGAGGGGGGGAACACTGAAGCTTTCTTT. The chain uses TRBV12-5 and TRBJ1-1, with D tentatively TRBD1 (6 bases). V lost 6 bases and J 1 base, leaving 15 bases between the germline ends. The CDR3 totals 15 residues. Germline-derived CDR1 and CDR2 are LGHNT and FRNRAP.